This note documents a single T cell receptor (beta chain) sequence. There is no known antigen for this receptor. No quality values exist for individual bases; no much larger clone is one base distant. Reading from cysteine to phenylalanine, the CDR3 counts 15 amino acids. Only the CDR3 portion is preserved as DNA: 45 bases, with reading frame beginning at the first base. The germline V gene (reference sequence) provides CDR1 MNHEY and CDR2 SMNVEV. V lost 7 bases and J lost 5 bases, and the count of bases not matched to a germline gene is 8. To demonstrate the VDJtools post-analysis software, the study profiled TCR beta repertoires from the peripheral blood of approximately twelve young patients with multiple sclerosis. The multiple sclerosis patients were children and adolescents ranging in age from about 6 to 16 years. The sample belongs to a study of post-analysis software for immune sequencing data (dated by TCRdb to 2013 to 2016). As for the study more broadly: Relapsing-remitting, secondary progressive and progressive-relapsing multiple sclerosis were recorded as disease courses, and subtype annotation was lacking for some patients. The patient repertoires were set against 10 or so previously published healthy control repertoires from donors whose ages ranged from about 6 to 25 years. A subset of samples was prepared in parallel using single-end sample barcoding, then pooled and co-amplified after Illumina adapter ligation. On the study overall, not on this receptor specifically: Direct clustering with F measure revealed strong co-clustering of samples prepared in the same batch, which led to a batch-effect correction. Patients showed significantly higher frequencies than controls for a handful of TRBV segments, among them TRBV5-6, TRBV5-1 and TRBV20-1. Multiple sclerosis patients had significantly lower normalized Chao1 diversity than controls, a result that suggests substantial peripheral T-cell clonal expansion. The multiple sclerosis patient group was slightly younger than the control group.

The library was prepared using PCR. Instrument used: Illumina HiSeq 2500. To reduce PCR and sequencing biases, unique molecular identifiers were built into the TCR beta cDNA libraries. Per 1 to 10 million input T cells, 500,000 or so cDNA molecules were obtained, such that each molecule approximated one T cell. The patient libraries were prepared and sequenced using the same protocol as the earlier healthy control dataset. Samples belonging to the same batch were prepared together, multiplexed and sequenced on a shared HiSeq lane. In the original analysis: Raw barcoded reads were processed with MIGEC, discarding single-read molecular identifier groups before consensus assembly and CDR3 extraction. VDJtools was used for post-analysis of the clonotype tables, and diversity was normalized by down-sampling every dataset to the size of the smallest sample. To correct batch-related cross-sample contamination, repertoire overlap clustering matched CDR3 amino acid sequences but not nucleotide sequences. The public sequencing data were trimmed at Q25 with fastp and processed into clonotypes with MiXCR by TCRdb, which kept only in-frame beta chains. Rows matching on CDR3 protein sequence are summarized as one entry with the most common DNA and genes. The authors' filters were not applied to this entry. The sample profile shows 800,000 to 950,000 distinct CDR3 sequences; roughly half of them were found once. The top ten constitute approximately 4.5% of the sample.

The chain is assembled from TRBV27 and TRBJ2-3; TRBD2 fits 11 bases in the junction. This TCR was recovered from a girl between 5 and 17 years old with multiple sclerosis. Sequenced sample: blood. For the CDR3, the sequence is CASTLSGRARDTQYF. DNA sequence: TGTGCCAGCACCCTTAGCGGGAGGGCCAGAGATACGCAGTATTTT.